This entry lists 17 T cell receptor beta chains sequenced from one sample in a study of PD-L1 blockade in urothelial cancer. Clones were read by immunoSEQ multiplex PCR, and TCRdb kept only the in-frame ones, dropping some. The profile shows about 43,000 clones, roughly four fifths of them singletons. Indicated time point: peripheral blood 6 weeks after treatment start. Sample: PBMCs, taken around atezolizumab (anti-PD-L1) treatment. The receptors were sampled from a man in his 60s with urothelial cancer.

J is TRBJ1-1 and V is TRBV18; D is unresolved. This CDR3 has 16 residues. Germline V gene data show CDR1 as KGHSH and CDR2 as LQKENI. The V and J ends lost 3 bases and 1 base respectively, with 15 bases between them. CDR3 residues: CASSPADLVGNTEAFF. As DNA, the CDR3 is TGTGCCAGCTCACCCGCCGATCTAGTTGGGAACACTGAAGCTTTCTTT.

Here the CDR3 reads CASSHYGEVNEKLFF. The DNA for the CDR3 is TGTGCCAGTAGTCATTACGGGGAGGTTAATGAAAAACTGTTTTTT. This chain connects TRBV19 to TRBJ1-4, with D unresolved. Germline V gives CDR1 LNHDA, CDR2 SQIVND (reference sequence). Between the trimmed V and J ends, which lost 5 bases and 4 bases, there was a span of 14 bases. The CDR3 is 15 residues long. Drawing the rest from reference TRBV19 and TRBJ1-4, the complete variable domain is DGGITQSPKYLFRKEGQNVTLSCEQNLNHDAMYWYRQDPGQGLRLIYYSQIVNDFQKGDIAEGYSVSREKKESFPLTVTSAQKNPTAFYLCASSHYGEVNEKLFFGSGTQLSVL.

This sequence joins TRBV5-4 and TRBJ2-5, with 7 bases identical to TRBD2. Germline CDR1 SGHNT, CDR2 YYREEE (reference sequence). V was pared by 2 bases and J by 3 bases, with 1 base of the junction left unmatched. This CDR3 has 13 amino acids. The DNA for the CDR3 is TGTGCCAGCAGCTTTGCGGGAGAAGAGACCCAGTACTTC. It is translated as CASSFAGEETQYF.

The table lists this clone with a count of one. The rearrangement uses TRBV10-1 and TRBJ2-1, with 11 bases fitting TRBD2. Germline V gene sequence: CDR1 WNHNN, CDR2 SYGVQD (reference sequence). The CDR3 totals 15 residues. V dropped 6 bases and J dropped 7; count of bases not matched to a gene: 8. The CDR3 DNA follows: TGCGCCAGCAGCCTGACTAGCGGGGACGGGAATGAGCAGTTCTTC. It is translated as CASSLTSGDGNEQFF.

The rearrangement links TRBV5-6 to TRBJ1-1; TRBD1 might be the D (6 bases). This CDR3 is 15 amino acids long. Per the germline V gene, CDR1 is SGHDT and CDR2 is YYEEEE. The V and J ends lost 1 base and 6 bases respectively, with 16 bases between them. CDR3 sequence reads: CASSLYAAGDAEAFF. CDR3 bases: TGTGCCAGCAGCTTGTACGCGGCAGGGGACGCTGAAGCTTTCTTT.

The CDR3 sequence: CASSLAGGLYGYTF. Written as DNA, the CDR3 is TGTGCCAGCAGCTTGGCCGGAGGTCTCTATGGCTACACCTTC. V and J are TRBV5-4 and TRBJ1-2, with no clear D. V was cut by 0 bases and J by 4 bases, with 10 bases left in between. The CDR3 loop spans 14 amino acids. From germline, CDR1 is SGHNT and CDR2 YYREEE (reference sequence).

CDR3 protein: CASGSTGPNGYTF. The CDR3 DNA sequence: TGTGCTAGTGGCTCGACAGGACCAAATGGCTACACCTTC. The rearrangement joins TRBV12-5 to TRBJ1-2; maybe TRBD1 (6 bases). The CDR3 has 13 residues. V was trimmed by 6 bases and J by 6 bases, leaving 14 bases between them. Germline CDR1 is LGHNT and CDR2 is FRNRAP.

The chain couples TRBV18 to TRBJ1-1; 7 bases fit TRBD1. Germline CDR1 is KGHSH and CDR2 is LQKENI. This CDR3 has 15 residues. Trimming cost V 4 bases and J 1 base; bases outside gene matches: 6. The CDR3 nucleotides read TGTGCCAGCTCACTGGCCGACAGGGCGAACACTGAAGCTTTCTTT. As protein: CASSLADRANTEAFF.

This chain links TRBV28 with TRBJ1-2, with TRBD1 as a possible D gene (5 bases). CDR1 MDHEN and CDR2 SYDVKM come from the germline V gene. CDR3 length: 13 residues. V lost 3 bases and J 4 bases, leaving 9 bases between the germline ends. The CDR3, as DNA: TGTGCCAGCAGTTTGGGCCAGGGCTATGGCTACACCTTC. Its translation is CASSLGQGYGYTF.

The V and J genes are TRBV7-2 and TRBJ2-7; 12 nucleotides match TRBD1. The V gene end was trimmed by 3 bases and the J gene end by 7 bases; junction bases not matched to a gene: 4. CDR1 and CDR2 from the germline V gene are SGHTA and FQGNSA. This CDR3 is built from 14 residues. The CDR3 coding sequence is TGTGCCAGCAGCTTGGGACAGGGGGCTTTAGAGCAGTACTTC. Residues: CASSLGQGALEQYF. Full variable domain (outside the CDR3, taken from reference TRBV7-2 and TRBJ2-7): GAGVSQSPSNKVTEKGKDVELRCDPISGHTALYWYRQSLGQGLEFLIYFQGNSAPDKSGLPSDRFSAERTGGSVSTLTIQRTQQEDSAVYLCASSLGQGALEQYFGPGTRLTVT.

This clone was detected once. CDR3 nucleotides: TGTGCCAGCAGCCCTAAAAACCAGGGAGGCTATGGCTACACCTTC. Its protein is CASSPKNQGGYGYTF. V and J are TRBV2 and TRBJ1-2, with D possibly being TRBD1 (5 bases). The CDR3 is 15 residues long. Germline V gene sequence: CDR1 SNHLY, CDR2 FYNNEI. Trimming pared 6 bases from V and 4 bases from J, leaving 18 bases between.

The rearrangement links TRBV5-4 to TRBJ1-3; D is possibly TRBD1 (5 bases). Trimming took off 6 bases at V and 3 bases at J, with 10 bases between the two ends. CDR1 is SGHNT, CDR2 YYREEE, per germline (reference sequence). The CDR3 loop spans 13 amino acids. The CDR3 protein is CASKGAGGNTIYF. The CDR3 nucleotides are TGTGCCAGCAAAGGGGCTGGTGGAAACACCATATATTTT.

V and J are TRBV5-4 and TRBJ1-4, with 9 bases fitting TRBD1. The germline CDR1 and CDR2 sequences are SGHNT and YYREEE (reference sequence). CDR3 size: 14 residues. The junction had 5 bases not matched to a gene; V was cut back by 4 bases and J by 7 bases. CDR3 nucleotide sequence: TGTGCCAGCAGCAATACAGGGGGCGGTGAAAAACTGTTTTTT. Amino acid sequence: CASSNTGGGEKLFF.

The chain combines TRBV7-2 with TRBJ2-3; TRBD1 agrees at 7 bases. This CDR3 has 18 amino acids. V shed 1 base, J shed 3 bases, and the junction held 13 bases outside the gene matches. Germline CDR1 and CDR2: SGHTA and FQGNSA. CDR3 sequence (DNA): TGTGCCAGCAGCTTAGGTGTGGGGCCAGGGGGTCCAACAGATACGCAGTATTTT. Amino acids: CASSLGVGPGGPTDTQYF.

CDR3: CASSLNDRDGNTIYF. CDR3 sequence (DNA): TGCGCCAGCAGCCTAAATGACAGGGATGGAAACACCATATATTTT. The chain couples TRBV4-1 to TRBJ1-3; TRBD1 agrees at 7 bases. The CDR3 totals 15 residues. With 4 bases clipped from V and 3 bases from J, the junction kept 6 bases outside the gene matches. The germline V gene has CDR1 MGHRA and CDR2 YSYEKL.

The chain joins TRBV28 to TRBJ1-2; 7 positions match TRBD1. The V segment lost 5 bases and the J segment 5 bases; nucleotides outside the gene matches: 17. There are 17 residues in the CDR3. The germline CDR1 and CDR2 sequences are MDHEN and SYDVKM. The DNA for the CDR3 is TGTGCCAGCAGTCCGAGACAGGGCTACATCTGGGCTTATGGCTACACCTTC. Translation gives CASSPRQGYIWAYGYTF.

The chain uses TRBV10-3 and TRBJ2-7; 7 bases match TRBD2. V shed 9 bases, J shed 0 bases, and the junction held 8 bases outside the gene matches. The CDR3 covers 14 residues. CDR1 and CDR2 (germline): ENHRY, SYGVKD. The CDR3 region is CAIRDTSDSYEQYF. CDR3 bases: TGTGCCATAAGGGATACTAGCGACTCCTACGAGCAGTACTTC.